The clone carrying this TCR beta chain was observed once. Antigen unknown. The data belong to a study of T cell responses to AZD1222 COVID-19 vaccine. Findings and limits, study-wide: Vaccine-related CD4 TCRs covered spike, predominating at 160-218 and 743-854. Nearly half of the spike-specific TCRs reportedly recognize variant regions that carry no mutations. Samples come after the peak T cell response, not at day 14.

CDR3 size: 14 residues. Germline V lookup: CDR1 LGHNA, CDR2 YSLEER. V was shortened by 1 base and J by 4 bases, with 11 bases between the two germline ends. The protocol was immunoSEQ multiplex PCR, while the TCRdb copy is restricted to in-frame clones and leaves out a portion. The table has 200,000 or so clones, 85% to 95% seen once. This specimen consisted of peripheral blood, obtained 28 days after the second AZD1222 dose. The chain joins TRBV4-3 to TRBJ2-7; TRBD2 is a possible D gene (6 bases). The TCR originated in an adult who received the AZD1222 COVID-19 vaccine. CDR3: CASSQAFGGYEQYF. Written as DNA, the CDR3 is TGCGCCAGCAGCCAAGCCTTCGGGGGTTACGAGCAGTACTTC.